This T cell receptor beta chain derives from a study of blood T cell repertoires in COVID-19. Background on the study: PBMCs, B-cell-depleted T cells, or T cells provided the cDNA or gDNA that made up the material.

In the authors' methods: Amplification of reference gene primers provided the estimated nucleated cell counts. TCRdb's copy holds only in-frame clones and misses some; the assay was immunoSEQ multiplex PCR. That table furnishes V, J and clone size, whereas the DNA furnished D and trimming. The sample includes 250,000 or so clones, 70% to 90% of them seen just once. V shed 6 bases and J shed 6 bases, with 18 bases lying between them. In germline, CDR1 is SNHLY, CDR2 FYNNEI. This CDR3 spans 14 amino acids. Material: peripheral blood. This clonotype originated in a man younger than 30 with active or convalescent COVID-19. J is TRBJ2-7 and V is TRBV2, with D possibly matching TRBD2 (6 bases). This CDR3 is CASRRGEALSEQYF. The CDR3 bases are TGTGCCAGCAGGCGGGGAGAGGCCTTGAGCGAGCAGTACTTC. Combining the CDR3 with reference TRBV2 and TRBJ2-7 gives the whole variable domain EPEVTQTPSHQVTQMGQEVILRCVPISNHLYFYWYRQILGQKVEFLVSFYNNEISEKSEIFDDQFSVERPDGSNFTLKIRSTKLEDSAMYFCASRRGEALSEQYFGPGTRLTVT.